The clone carrying this T cell receptor beta chain was counted ten times or more. Its antigen is undetermined. TCRdb processed the 5' RACE reads anew with MiXCR; each CDR3 protein has one entry. The repertoire holds 500,000 to 650,000 distinct CDR3 sequences, with roughly 14% as singletons. Germline V gene data show CDR1 as SGHKS and CDR2 as YYEKEE (reference sequence). CDR3 length: 15 residues. The germline V and J ends were trimmed by 0 bases and 3 bases, with 9 bases remaining between them. The data were obtained in a study of T cells after yellow fever vaccination. General observations from the study: Booster samples showed a return of most primary-vaccination clones (around 96% CD4, around 88% CD8).

This rearrangement joins TRBV5-5 to TRBJ2-2; D not certain. The sequencing here drew on PBMCs, taken on the day of the yellow fever booster vaccination. The receptor comes from a man aged 30-40 years who received the YFV17D yellow fever vaccine. CDR3 sequence: CASSLGGSDTGELFF. Here the CDR3 DNA reads TGTGCCAGCAGCTTGGGGGGAAGTGACACCGGGGAGCTGTTTTTT.